These 27 T cell receptor beta chains came from one sample sequenced in a study of regulatory T cells in long-lasting Graves disease. The authors built TCR beta libraries using iRepertoire HTBI primers and Arm-PCR of CDR3 regions. A single record per CDR3 protein comes from TCRdb applying MiXCR to the multiplex PCR reads. The table has fewer than 550,000 distinct CDR3 sequences, roughly a fifth seen once; the top ten hold 7.1%. Time point here: persistent/refractory GD, antithyroid drugs over 5 years with positive TRAb. Following extraction of RNA from PBMCs, that RNA was used to make the TCR library. The sample consisted of peripheral blood mononuclear cells (PBMCs), taken when the disease was refractory, from a patient treated with antithyroid drugs. These receptors came from a female donor with Graves disease.

The table lists this clonotype with a few counts. The V gene is TRBV5-1, the J gene TRBJ2-4; TRBD2 agrees at 10 bases. Germline trimming cut 4 bases from V and 8 bases from J; bases unmatched to any gene: 12. Germline assignment: CDR1 SGHRS and CDR2 YFSETQ. The CDR3 contains 16 residues. The CDR3 coding sequence is TGCGCCAGCAGCATAGGGACTAGCGTTTCTATGGACATTCAGTACTTC. Translation: CASSIGTSVSMDIQYF.

A word on this clonotype: A much bigger clone sits one base away, suggesting this may be a read error. The rearrangement joins TRBV20-1 to TRBJ2-5; 7 bases map to TRBD1. This CDR3 is built from 13 residues. V was clipped by 3 bases and J by 5 bases; unmatched bases: 6. CDR1 and CDR2 (germline): DFQATT, SNEGSKA (reference sequence). For the CDR3, the DNA is TGCAGTGCTAGTGACAGGGTTGGGGAGACCCAGTACTTC. Translation gives CSASDRVGETQYF.

A few counts support this clonotype. The chain has TRBV11-2 and TRBJ2-7; D possibly corresponds to TRBD1 (5 bases). Germline CDR1 reads SGHAT; CDR2 reads FQNNGV. The V and J ends lost 5 bases and 2 bases respectively, with 19 bases between them. This CDR3 spans 16 amino acids. The chain's CDR3 is CASSLNQGIGTYEQYF. The CDR3, as DNA: TGTGCCAGCAGCCTAAACCAGGGTATAGGTACCTACGAGCAGTACTTC.

V is TRBV7-2 and J is TRBJ1-1; D ambiguous. The germline gives CDR1 SGHTA, CDR2 FQGNSA. V was trimmed by 0 bases and J by 8 bases, leaving 10 bases between them. This CDR3 contains 13 residues. The CDR3 spells CASSLAQRFEAFF. CDR3 nucleotides: TGTGCCAGCAGCTTAGCACAACGCTTCGAAGCTTTCTTT.

The chain links TRBV5-1 to TRBJ1-1; D unclear. This CDR3 is built from 15 residues. CDR1 SGHRS and CDR2 YFSETQ come from the germline V gene. With 1 base removed from V and 4 bases from J, the gap between germline ends came to 14 bases. The CDR3 reads CASSLSSGLGTEAFF. The CDR3 DNA follows: TGCGCCAGCAGCTTGAGCAGCGGACTAGGCACTGAAGCTTTCTTT.

At least ten counts were recorded for this clonotype. This sequence joins TRBV7-9 and TRBJ1-2, with D unclear. Per germline, CDR1 SEHNR and CDR2 FQNEAQ (reference sequence). The CDR3 totals 14 residues. Trimming removed 5 bases from V and 3 bases from J, with 13 bases in between. CDR3 nucleotides: TGTGCCAGCAGCCCAGCGCTGCTTGACTATGGCTACACCTTC. It specifies CASSPALLDYGYTF. The full variable domain, its missing parts supplied by reference TRBV7-9 and TRBJ1-2, is DTGVSQNPRHKITKRGQNVTFRCDPISEHNRLYWYRQTLGQGPEFLTYFQNEAQLEKSRLLSDRFSAERPKGSFSTLEIQRTEQGDSAMYLCASSPALLDYGYTFGSGTRLTVV.

This clonotype has only a few counts. A much larger clone sits a single nucleotide away, making a read error possible. Here the CDR3 omits its conserved ending phenylalanine or tryptophan, so a read error is the likely source. V usage is TRBV2 and J usage is TRBJ1-2, with TRBD1 matching over 10 bases. CDR3 length equals 13 residues. The junction had 2 bases not matched to a gene; V was cut back by 3 bases and J by 7 bases. The germline CDR1 and CDR2 sequences are SNHLY and FYNNEI. This CDR3 reads CASSERDRGGYTL. Written as DNA, the CDR3 is TGTGCCAGCAGTGAGAGGGACAGGGGTGGCTACACCCTC.

V is TRBV15 and J is TRBJ2-1; 7 bases map to TRBD2. Losses at the gene ends were 8 bases for V and 4 bases for J; bases not matched to a gene: 14. Germline assignment: CDR1 LNHNV and CDR2 YYDKDF (reference sequence). There are 16 residues in the CDR3. This chain's CDR3 is CATSPGRASGYNEQFF. The CDR3 DNA reads TGTGCCACCTCTCCCGGTAGGGCTAGCGGTTACAATGAGCAGTTCTTC.

This clonotype was observed many times. The chain is built from TRBV12-3 or TRBV12-4 and TRBJ2-4; TRBD1 is a possible D gene (6 bases). CDR3 length: 16 amino acids. Trimming removed 4 bases at V and 1 base at J, with 14 bases between. The CDR3 is CASSSYRARAKNIQYF. CDR3 coding DNA: TGTGCCAGCAGTTCCTACAGGGCGAGGGCCAAAAACATTCAGTACTTC.

This clonotype was observed at least ten times. The chain uses TRBV12-3 or TRBV12-4 and TRBJ1-6; no reliable D call. This CDR3 comprises 15 residues. The V and J ends lost 7 bases and 2 bases respectively, with 12 bases between them. The CDR3 protein is CASKGEETYNSPLHF. The CDR3 DNA is TGTGCCAGCAAAGGAGAGGAGACCTATAATTCACCCCTCCACTTT.

The gene calls are TRBV24-1 and TRBJ1-2; D uncertain. CDR3 size: 13 residues. V lost 1 base and J 8 bases, leaving 10 bases between the germline ends. The germline CDR1 and CDR2 sequences are KGHDR and SFDVKD. CDR3: CATSDFEGYGYTF. The DNA of the CDR3 is TGTGCCACCAGTGATTTTGAAGGGTACGGCTACACCTTC.

About this clonotype itself: A much larger clone sits a single nucleotide away, making a read error possible. The chain combines TRBV28 with TRBJ1-2; D is unresolved. The length of the CDR3 is 12 residues. Germline loops: CDR1 MDHEN, CDR2 SYDVKM. The CDR3 region is CVSSSPGNGYTF. DNA for the CDR3: TGTGTCAGCAGTTCTCCCGGGAATGGCTACACCTTC.

This clonotype showed up many times. The DNA of the CDR3 is TGTGCCAGCAGTGCCAATCTCGGACAGGGCGGAGGCTACACCTTC. Protein: CASSANLGQGGGYTF. The gene calls are TRBV27 and TRBJ1-2, with 8 bases lining up with TRBD1. From germline, CDR1 is MNHEY and CDR2 SMNVEV (reference sequence). The CDR3 is made up of 15 amino acids. Germline trimming cut 5 bases from V and 8 bases from J; bases unmatched to any gene: 13.

This clonotype came up many times. The V and J genes are TRBV12-3 or TRBV12-4 and TRBJ1-5, with 8 bases identical to TRBD1. The CDR3 sequence is 16 residues long. The ends lost 4 bases at V and 4 bases at J; junction bases unmatched: 9. The CDR3, as DNA: TGTGCCAGCAGTTCTCGACAGGGGAGCCAGAATCAGCCCCAGCATTTT. It encodes CASSSRQGSQNQPQHF.

The J gene is TRBJ1-5, the V gene TRBV3-1; no definite D call. Trimming removed 3 bases from V and 4 bases from J, with 13 bases in between. This CDR3 has 15 amino acids. Germline CDR1 and CDR2: LGHDT and YNNKEL (reference sequence). The CDR3 region has the DNA TGTGCCAGCAGCCAGGGAAAGCCGGGAAATCAGCCCCAGCATTTT. This codes for CASSQGKPGNQPQHF.

This clonotype has ten or more counts. The CDR3 DNA reads as TGTGCCAGCAGCCCTGGGACAGGGAGATCTCAAGAGACCCAGTACTTC. It yields the protein CASSPGTGRSQETQYF. The rearrangement links TRBV7-8 to TRBJ2-5, with TRBD1 matching 9 bases. V lost 5 bases, J lost 2 bases, and 9 bases stayed unmatched. Germline CDR1 reads SGHVS; CDR2 reads FQNEAQ. The CDR3 has 16 amino acids.

This chain links TRBV19 with TRBJ1-2, with TRBD1 as a possible D gene (5 bases). The CDR3 runs to 16 residues. Germline assignment: CDR1 LNHDA and CDR2 SQIVND (reference sequence). The V and J ends lost 0 bases and 4 bases respectively, with 15 bases between them. CDR3 protein: CASSIDRGGLSYGYTF. DNA for the CDR3: TGTGCCAGTAGTATAGATCGGGGCGGCCTTTCCTATGGCTACACCTTC.

This chain links TRBV18 with TRBJ2-4, with TRBD1 identical over 7 bases. V trimming: 5 bases; J trimming: 6 bases; junction bases outside the gene matches: 4. This CDR3 is 13 amino acids long. From germline, CDR1 is KGHSH and CDR2 LQKENI. CDR3 amino acids: CASSSGTVNIQYF. CDR3 sequence (DNA): TGTGCCAGCTCATCTGGGACAGTAAACATTCAGTACTTC.

The V call is TRBV19, the J call TRBJ2-2, with D perhaps TRBD1 (6 bases). CDR1 is LNHDA, CDR2 SQIVND, per germline (reference sequence). V was trimmed by 7 bases and J by 2 bases, leaving 11 bases between them. The CDR3 is 14 amino acids. CDR3 protein: CASTTGPNTGELFF. The CDR3 bases are TGTGCCAGTACCACAGGGCCAAACACCGGGGAGCTGTTTTTT. Variable domain in full (rest from reference TRBV19 and TRBJ2-2): DGGITQSPKYLFRKEGQNVTLSCEQNLNHDAMYWYRQDPGQGLRLIYYSQIVNDFQKGDIAEGYSVSREKKESFPLTVTSAQKNPTAFYLCASTTGPNTGELFFGEGSRLTVL.

This clonotype was recorded many times. The chain combines TRBV12-3 or TRBV12-4 with TRBJ2-5; TRBD1 agrees at 9 bases. The CDR3 is 14 residues long. Trimming removed 5 bases from V and 4 bases from J; junction bases left unmatched: 5. Here the CDR3 DNA reads TGTGCCAGCAGTCGACAGGGGGTGGCAGAGACCCAGTACTTC. This codes for CASSRQGVAETQYF.

CDR3 sequence: CASSQTTGAGVSTGELFF. CDR3 coding DNA: TGTGCCAGCAGCCAAACGACAGGAGCGGGAGTGTCCACCGGGGAGCTGTTTTTT. The gene calls are TRBV28 and TRBJ2-2; 8 nucleotides line up with TRBD2. CDR3 length equals 18 residues. Germline V gene sequence: CDR1 MDHEN, CDR2 SYDVKM. After removal of 6 bases from V and 4 bases from J, the junction contained 16 bases not matched to a gene.

This clonotype has a handful of counts. V gene TRBV29-1 combines with J gene TRBJ2-7; no reliable D call. Germline V gene sequence: CDR1 SQVTM, CDR2 ANQGSEA. CDR3 length: 12 residues. V lost 8 bases and J 3 bases, leaving 14 bases between the germline ends. DNA for the CDR3: TGCAGCTATCAGGTGGGAAACTACGAGCAGTACTTC. Translating gives CSYQVGNYEQYF.

The chain carries TRBV28 and TRBJ2-2, with 9 bases fitting TRBD1. Germline V gene data show CDR1 as MDHEN and CDR2 as SYDVKM. Germline trimming cut 6 bases from V and 6 bases from J; bases unmatched to any gene: 11. CDR3 length: 16 residues. The CDR3 region has the DNA TGTGCCAGCAGACTGGGACAGGGTGGAGTCCCCGGGGAGCTGTTTTTT. This encodes CASRLGQGGVPGELFF.

This clonotype was recorded at least ten times. The J gene is TRBJ1-4, the V gene TRBV7-3; no clear D gene. This CDR3 spans 15 amino acids. Trimming stripped 0 bases from V and 4 bases from J, with 9 bases between. Germline CDR1 SGHTA, CDR2 FQGTGA. The CDR3 reads CASSLTRGLNEKLFF. CDR3 in DNA: TGTGCCAGCAGCTTAACACGAGGGCTTAATGAAAAACTGTTTTTT.

In its sample, this clonotype was seen a few times. The chain combines TRBV9 with TRBJ1-2; D gene unclear. V shed 3 bases and J shed 8 bases, with 8 bases lying between them. The CDR3 sequence is 11 residues long. Germline-derived CDR1 and CDR2 are SGDLS and YYNGEE. In DNA, the CDR3 is TGTGCCAGCAGCGGCCGGGGAGGCTACACCTTC. The encoded protein is CASSGRGGYTF.

Many counts were recorded for this clonotype. The rearrangement joins TRBV24-1 to TRBJ2-1, with unresolved D. The V end was cut by 4 bases, the J end by 3 bases, with 12 bases between. The CDR3 runs 15 residues. Germline CDR1 reads KGHDR; CDR2 reads SFDVKD. The CDR3 here is CATSDGRLFYNEQFF. As DNA, the CDR3 is TGTGCCACCAGTGACGGCCGACTCTTCTACAATGAGCAGTTCTTC.

The table lists this clonotype with many counts. The chain uses TRBV15 and TRBJ1-1; D may be TRBD1 (5 bases). The CDR3 consists of 14 residues. In germline, CDR1 is LNHNV, CDR2 YYDKDF (reference sequence). Trimming left V 8 bases short and J 0 bases short, with 13 bases between. The CDR3 here is CATLGTELNTEAFF. CDR3 nucleotide sequence: TGTGCCACCCTGGGGACTGAATTGAACACTGAAGCTTTCTTT.